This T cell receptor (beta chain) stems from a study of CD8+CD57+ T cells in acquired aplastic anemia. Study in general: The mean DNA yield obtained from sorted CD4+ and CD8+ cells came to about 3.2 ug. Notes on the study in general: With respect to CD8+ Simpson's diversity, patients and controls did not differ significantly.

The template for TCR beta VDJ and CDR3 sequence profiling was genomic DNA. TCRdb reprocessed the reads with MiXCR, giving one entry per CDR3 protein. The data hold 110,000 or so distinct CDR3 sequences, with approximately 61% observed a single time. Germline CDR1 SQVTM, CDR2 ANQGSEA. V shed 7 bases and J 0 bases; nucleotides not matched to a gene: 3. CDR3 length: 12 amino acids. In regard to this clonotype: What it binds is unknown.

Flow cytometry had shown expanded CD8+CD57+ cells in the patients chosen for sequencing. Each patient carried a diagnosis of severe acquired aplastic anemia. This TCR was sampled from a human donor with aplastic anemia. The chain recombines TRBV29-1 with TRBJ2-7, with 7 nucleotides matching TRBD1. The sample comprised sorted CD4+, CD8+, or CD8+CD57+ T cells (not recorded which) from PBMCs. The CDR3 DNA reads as TGCAGCGAGGACAGGAGCTCCTACGAGCAGTACTTC. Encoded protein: CSEDRSSYEQYF.